Sequencing of this T cell receptor beta chain was carried out in a study of T cell repertoires in cytomegalovirus infection. Study-level information: Well-studied HLA-B-restricted epitopes and recently identified HLA-C-restricted epitopes of CMV were both used in the study. A matching HLA type, together with CMV infection, was signaled by public TCR beta signatures.

Study-level results: Dominating the ex vivo response were TCR beta clonotypes that were CMV-specific and HLA-C-restricted.

Turning to this clonotype: What it binds is unknown.

In TCRdb, the reads were re-called with MiXCR into one record per CDR3 protein. There are some 130,000 distinct CDR3 sequences in the sample; 32% occur only once, and roughly half lies in the top ten. The ends lost 2 bases at V and 4 bases at J; junction bases unmatched: 1. The CDR3 extends over 15 amino acids. Germline V gene sequence: CDR1 MGHDK, CDR2 SYGVNS. The TCR was taken from a human donor in good health (CMV status not recorded). Some clones in this sample may be carry-over from other donors' samples. The chain joins TRBV25-1 to TRBJ2-2; 10 bases line up with TRBD1. The sequencing here drew on CD8+ T cells from cultured PBMCs, taken from culture after CMV antigen stimulation. Written as DNA, the CDR3 is TGTGCCAGCAGTGAACGGACAGGGGGCACCGGGGAGCTGTTTTTT. It codes for CASSERTGGTGELFF.